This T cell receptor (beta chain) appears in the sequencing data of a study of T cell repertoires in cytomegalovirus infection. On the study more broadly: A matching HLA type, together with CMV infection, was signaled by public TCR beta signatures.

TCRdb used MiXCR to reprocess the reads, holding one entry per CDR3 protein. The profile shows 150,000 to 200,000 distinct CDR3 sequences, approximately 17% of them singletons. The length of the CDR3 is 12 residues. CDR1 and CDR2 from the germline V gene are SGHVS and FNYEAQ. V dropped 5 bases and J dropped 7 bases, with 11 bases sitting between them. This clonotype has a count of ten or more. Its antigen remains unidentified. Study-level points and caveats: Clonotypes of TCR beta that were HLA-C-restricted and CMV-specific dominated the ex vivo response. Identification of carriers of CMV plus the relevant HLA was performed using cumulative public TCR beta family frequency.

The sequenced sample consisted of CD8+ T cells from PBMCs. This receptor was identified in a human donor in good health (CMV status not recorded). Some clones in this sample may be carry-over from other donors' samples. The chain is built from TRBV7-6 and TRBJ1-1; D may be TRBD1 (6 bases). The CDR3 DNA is TGTGCCAGCAGCCCTACAGGGAATGAAGCTTTCTTT. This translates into CASSPTGNEAFF. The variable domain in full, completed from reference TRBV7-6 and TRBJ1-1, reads GAGVSQSPRYKVTKRGQDVALRCDPISGHVSLYWYRQALGQGPEFLTYFNYEAQQDKSGLPNDRFSAERPEGSISTLTIQRTEQRDSAMYRCASSPTGNEAFFGQGTRLTVV.